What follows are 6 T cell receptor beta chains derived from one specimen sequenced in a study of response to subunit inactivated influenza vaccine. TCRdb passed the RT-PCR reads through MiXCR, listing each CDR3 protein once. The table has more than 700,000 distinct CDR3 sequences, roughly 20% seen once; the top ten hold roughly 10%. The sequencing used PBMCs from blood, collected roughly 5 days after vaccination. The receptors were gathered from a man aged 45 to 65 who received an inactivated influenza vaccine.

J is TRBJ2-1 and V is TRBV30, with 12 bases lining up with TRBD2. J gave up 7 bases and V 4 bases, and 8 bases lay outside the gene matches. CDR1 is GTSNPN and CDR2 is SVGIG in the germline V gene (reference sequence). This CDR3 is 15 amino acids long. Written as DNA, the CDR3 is TGTGCCTGGACAGGAGGGCTAGCGGGAGGGAATGAGCAGTTCTTC. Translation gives CAWTGGLAGGNEQFF.

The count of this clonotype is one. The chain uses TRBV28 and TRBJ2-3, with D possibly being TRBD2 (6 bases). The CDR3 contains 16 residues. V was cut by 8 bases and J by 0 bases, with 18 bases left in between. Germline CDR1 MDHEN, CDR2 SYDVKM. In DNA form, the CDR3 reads TGTGCCAGCCGAACGGGACGGGAGATTAGCACAGATACGCAGTATTTT. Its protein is CASRTGREISTDTQYF.

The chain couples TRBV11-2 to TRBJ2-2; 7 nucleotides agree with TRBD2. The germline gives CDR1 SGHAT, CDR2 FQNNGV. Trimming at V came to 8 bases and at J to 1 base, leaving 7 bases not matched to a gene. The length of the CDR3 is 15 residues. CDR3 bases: TGTGCCAGCCGAGGACTAGTCGGGAACACCGGGGAGCTGTTTTTT. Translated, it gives CASRGLVGNTGELFF.

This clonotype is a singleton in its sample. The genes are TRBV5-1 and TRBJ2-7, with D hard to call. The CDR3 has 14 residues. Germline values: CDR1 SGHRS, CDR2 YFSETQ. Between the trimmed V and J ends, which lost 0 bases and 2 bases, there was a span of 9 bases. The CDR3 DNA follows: TGCGCCAGCAGCTTGGTGGTGGGAACCTACGAGCAGTACTTC. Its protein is CASSLVVGTYEQYF. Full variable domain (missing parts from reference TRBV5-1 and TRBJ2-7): KAGVTQTPRYLIKTRGQQVTLSCSPISGHRSVSWYQQTPGQGLQFLFEYFSETQRNKGNFPGRFSGRQFSNSRSEMNVSTLELGDSALYLCASSLVVGTYEQYFGPGTRLTVT.

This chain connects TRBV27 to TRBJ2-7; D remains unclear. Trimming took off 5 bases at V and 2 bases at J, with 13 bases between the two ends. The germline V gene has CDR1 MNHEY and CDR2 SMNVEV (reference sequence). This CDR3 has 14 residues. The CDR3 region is CASSAPRSPYEQYF. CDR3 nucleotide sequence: TGTGCCAGCAGTGCCCCGCGGAGCCCCTACGAGCAGTACTTC.

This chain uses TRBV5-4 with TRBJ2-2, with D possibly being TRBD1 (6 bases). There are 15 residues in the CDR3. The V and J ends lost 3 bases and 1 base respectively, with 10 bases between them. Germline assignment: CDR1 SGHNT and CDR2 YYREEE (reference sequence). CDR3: CASSWGTLNTGELFF. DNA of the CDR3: TGTGCCAGCAGCTGGGGGACACTGAACACCGGGGAGCTGTTTTTT.